One sample yielded the 5 T cell receptor beta chains listed below, sequenced in a study of T cell repertoires in cytomegalovirus infection. These receptors are not linked to any known antigen. TCRdb processed the reads anew with MiXCR; each CDR3 protein has one entry. The sample holds about 830,000 distinct CDR3 sequences, 30% to 35% seen once. The sequences come from cultured CD8+ T cells from PBMCs, collected from culture after CMV antigen stimulation. The receptors were gathered from a human donor in good health (CMV status not recorded). Some clones in this sample may be carry-over from other donors' samples.

V gene TRBV7-6 combines with J gene TRBJ2-7, with 7 bases matching TRBD1. Germline trimming cut 5 bases from V and 4 bases from J; bases unmatched to any gene: 8. The CDR3 has 14 amino acids. Germline CDR1 is SGHVS and CDR2 is FNYEAQ. The CDR3 bases are TGTGCCAGCAGCCCGACAGACAGGGCGTACGAGCAGTACTTC. Its translation: CASSPTDRAYEQYF.

There are many counts of this clonotype. The chain employs TRBV6-2 or TRBV6-3 and TRBJ1-2; D call uncertain. Deletions cut 3 bases from V and 6 bases from J, with 8 bases between. Germline lookup yields CDR1 MNHEY and CDR2 SVGEGT. The CDR3 runs to 12 residues. CDR3 DNA: TGTGCCAGCAGTTATTCAGGTGATGGCTACACCTTC. Residues: CASSYSGDGYTF.

The chain couples TRBV18 to TRBJ2-1; 7 nucleotides align to TRBD1. The CDR3 contains 16 residues. V gave up 0 bases and J gave up 9 bases; unmatched junction bases: 11. The germline gives CDR1 KGHSH, CDR2 LQKENI. The CDR3 DNA reads as TGTGCCAGCTCACCACCCGGGACAGCCATTAATAGTGAGCAGTTCTTC. Protein: CASSPPGTAINSEQFF. The full variable domain, in which reference TRBV18 and TRBJ2-1 provide the parts outside the CDR3, is NAGVMQNPRHLVRRRGQEARLRCSPMKGHSHVYWYRQLPEEGLKFMVYLQKENIIDESGMPKERFSAEFPKEGPSILRIQQVVRGDSAAYFCASSPPGTAINSEQFFGPGTRLTVL.

This clonotype appeared once. The rearrangement links TRBV6-2 or TRBV6-3 to TRBJ2-7; possible D gene TRBD1, 6 bases. Germline values: CDR1 MNHEY, CDR2 SVGEGT. This CDR3 has 15 residues. Trimming cost V 5 bases and J 3 bases, with 17 bases left between them. This CDR3 is CASSPEDRFNYEQYV. The CDR3 nucleotides are TGTGCCAGCAGTCCAGAAGACAGGTTCAACTACGAGCAGTACGTC.

The table lists this clonotype with a few counts. The CDR3 coding sequence is TGTGCCAGCAGTGTTCTAGGACCGGGCACCGGGGAGCTGTTTTTT. Translation gives CASSVLGPGTGELFF. The chain links TRBV6-5 to TRBJ2-2; D not resolved. This CDR3 region has 15 residues. Germline lookup yields CDR1 MNHEY and CDR2 SVGAGI. V dropped 5 bases and J dropped 4 bases, with 14 bases sitting between them.